This T cell receptor beta chain was obtained from a study of identical twins. Regarding the study as a whole: Within monozygotic twins, out-of-frame TCR alpha sharing was underestimated by the models. Researchers reported weaker excess twin sharing in beta out-of-frame sequences.

Turning to this clonotype: The target antigen is unknown.

The ends lost 3 bases at V and 4 bases at J; junction bases unmatched: 4. CDR1 DFQATT and CDR2 SNEGSKA come from the germline V gene (reference sequence). CDR3 length: 14 amino acids. TCRdb independently ran MiXCR on the 5' RACE reads; one entry per CDR3 protein. The sample has some 1,600,000 distinct CDR3 sequences; around 29% are singletons. Sequencing used cord blood. The sequence was obtained from a newborn girl in good health. The chain combines TRBV20-1 with TRBJ2-1; 9 nucleotides match TRBD2. CDR3 DNA sequence: TGCAGTGCTAGTGCGGGAGGGGGGTACAATGAGCAGTTCTTC. Its translation: CSASAGGGYNEQFF.